The rows below give T cell receptor beta chains drawn from one sample of a study of blood T cell repertoires in COVID-19. The method was immunoSEQ multiplex PCR; TCRdb's version includes in-frame clones alone and lacks a portion of them. The table records about 270,000 clones, 80% to 95% of them present only once. Source material: peripheral blood. The receptors come from a person aged 18 to 35 with COVID-19, enrolled during active disease. CDR3s include the opening cysteine and the closing phenylalanine or tryptophan. The order of the fields is D gene, clone size, V gene, J gene, CDR3 DNA, CDR3 protein. The D gene is left open where the match is weak. The size of a clone is reported for some rows only, either as once, few or many, or as a class for expanded clones.

TRBD2	NA	TRBV4-1	TRBJ2-7	TGCGCCAGCAGCCAAGAGACCGGGACTAGCGGGGGAGAGCAGTACTTC	CASSQETGTSGGEQYF
TRBD1	NA	TRBV12-3/TRBV12-4	TRBJ1-1	TGTGCCAGCAGTCTCGGACAGGGAGGCGAAGCTTTCTTT	CASSLGQGGEAFF
TRBD2	once	TRBV5-4	TRBJ2-1	TGTGCCAGCAGCGTAGAAGCGGGAGGGCCTTTGAATGAGCAGTTCTTC	CASSVEAGGPLNEQFF
NA	NA	TRBV7-9	TRBJ2-5	TGTGCCAGCAGCTTGTCTGAGACCCAGTACTTC	CASSLSETQYF
NA	NA	TRBV21-1	TRBJ2-1	TGTGCCAGCAGCAAAGTCCGACTAGTTTACAATGAGCAGTTCTTC	CASSKVRLVYNEQFF
NA	NA	TRBV5-1	TRBJ1-1	TGCGCCAGCAGGGGTTCGGGCACTGAAGCTTTCTTT	CASRGSGTEAFF
NA	NA	TRBV5-6	TRBJ2-7	TGTGCCAGCAGCTTGGGGAGGAGTGTTTCTTACGAGCAGTACTTC	CASSLGRSVSYEQYF
TRBD1	NA	TRBV4-2	TRBJ2-5	TGTGCCAGCAGCTCGAGCTCGGGACAGGAGGTCCTCCCGTACTTC	CASSSSSGQEVLPYF
NA	NA	TRBV2	TRBJ1-2	TGTGCCAGCGCTCTCGGGTTAACGGACTATGGCTACACCTTC	CASALGLTDYGYTF
NA	NA	TRBV18	TRBJ2-7	TGTGCCAGCTCACCAACCAGTGCAGGGGTCGAGCAGTACTTC	CASSPTSAGVEQYF
NA	once	TRBV7-6	TRBJ1-5	TGTGCCAGCAGCTTGGCCCCTGAAGATGGGAGACTTAGCAATCAGCCCCAGCATTTT	CASSLAPEDGRLSNQPQHF
NA	once	TRBV6-2/TRBV6-3	TRBJ1-6	TGTGCCAGCAGTTCCCCCAGCGGGGGTTTCAGTTACTCTTCCCTCCACTTT	CASSSPSGGFSYSSLHF
NA	NA	TRBV4-3	TRBJ2-2	TGCGCCAGCAGCCAGGGCTTTGAGGGCACCGGGGAGCTGTTTTTT	CASSQGFEGTGELFF
NA	once	TRBV15	TRBJ1-4	TGTGCCACCAGCAGAGTAATAACAACTAATGAAAAACTGTTTTTT	CATSRVITTNEKLFF
NA	NA	TRBV19	TRBJ2-6	TGTGCCAGTAGTCCTCGGACTCCTGGGGCCAACGTCCTGACTTTC	CASSPRTPGANVLTF
TRBD2	NA	TRBV5-1	TRBJ2-5	TGCGCCAGCAGCTCGGTACTAGCGGGAGGGGGAGAGACCCAGTACTTC	CASSSVLAGGGETQYF
NA	once	TRBV3-1/TRBV3-2	TRBJ2-5	TGTGCCAGCAGCCAAGAGGGTGCACTAGTGGAGACCCAGTACTTC	CASSQEGALVETQYF
NA	NA	TRBV28	TRBJ1-2	TGTGCCAGCAGTTTAAAGGCGGGGGCCTTCTATGGCTACACCTTC	CASSLKAGAFYGYTF
NA	NA	TRBV10-2	TRBJ2-2	TGCGCCAGCAGTGAGTCGCTAACGGGAGTGAACACCGGGGAGCTGTTTTTT	CASSESLTGVNTGELFF
TRBD2	NA	TRBV19	TRBJ2-1	TGTGCCAGTAGACGTACGGGACTAGCGGGAGTTTACAATGAGCAGTTCTTC	CASRRTGLAGVYNEQFF
TRBD2	NA	TRBV9	TRBJ2-3	TGTGCCAGCAGCTATGGACTAGCGGGGATCACAGATACGCAGTATTTT	CASSYGLAGITDTQYF
TRBD1	NA	TRBV27	TRBJ1-1	TGTGCCAGCAGTCCGAGGGGGCGGGAAGCTTTCTTT	CASSPRGREAFF
TRBD1	NA	TRBV6-5	TRBJ2-7	TGTGCCAGCAGTTACCGGGCAGGGACAGCCTACGAGCAGTACTTC	CASSYRAGTAYEQYF
NA	few	TRBV27	TRBJ2-1	TGTGCCAGCAGTTTAGCCTCAGGGCCTCCTTACAATGAGCAGTTCTTC	CASSLASGPPYNEQFF
NA	NA	TRBV14	TRBJ2-7	TGTGCCAGCAGCCAAGTTCAGCTAGTTGACGAGCAGTACTTC	CASSQVQLVDEQYF
TRBD1	NA	TRBV24-1	TRBJ1-5	TGTGCCACCAGAAAAGCCGGGACAGGGGGCCCTTTTTACTATAGCAATCAGCCCCAGCATTTT	CATRKAGTGGPFYYSNQPQHF
TRBD1	NA	TRBV6-5	TRBJ1-6	TGTGCCAGCAGTTACTCAGCGACAGGGGTGGGTTCACCCCTCCACTTT	CASSYSATGVGSPLHF
TRBD2	NA	TRBV10-3	TRBJ2-7	TGTGCGTCTAGCGGGAGCGGGAACGAGCAGTACTTC	CASSGSGNEQYF
NA	NA	TRBV11-2	TRBJ2-3	TGTGCCAGCAGCTTAGCTGCGTTGGCAGATACGCAGTATTTT	CASSLAALADTQYF
NA	NA	TRBV10-2	TRBJ2-5	TGCGCCAGCAACCCCAAGTGGGACAAAAATCGCCTAGGAGAAGAGACCCAGTACTTC	CASNPKWDKNRLGEETQYF
NA	NA	TRBV5-1	TRBJ2-7	TGCGCCAGCAGCCCGGACACCGCCTACGAGCAGTACTTC	CASSPDTAYEQYF
NA	NA	TRBV4-2	TRBJ1-1	TGTGCCAGCAGCCAAGAGGGGGCCGGTAACACTGAAGCTTTCTTT	CASSQEGAGNTEAFF